This T cell receptor beta chain derives from a study of OX40 agonist ivuxolimab in advanced cancers. Study in general: Earlier treatment with anti-PD-1, anti-PD-L1 or anti-CTLA-4 was permitted, and under 50% had received some.

From germline, CDR1 is SGHAT and CDR2 FQNNGV. The CDR3 is 15 residues long. Trimming removed 5 bases at V and 3 bases at J, with 14 bases between. Study-wide results and limits: Antigen specificity remained undetermined for the expanded peripheral T cells.

TCRdb's table, derived via immunoSEQ multiplex PCR, lists solely in-frame clones and lacks some. The sample includes about 100,000 clones, roughly 88% seen only once; the top ten take about 1.6%. Concerning this clone: As yet, its antigen is unknown.

Drawing of blood for sampling happened at baseline, at cycle 4 day 1, and at cycle 7 day 1. The chain carries TRBV11-2 and TRBJ1-5; D is unresolved. The starting material was CD4+ or CD8+ T cells sorted from blood, obtained in a trial of the OX40 agonist ivuxolimab. This TCR was recovered from an adult with an advanced solid tumor such as melanoma, head and neck, liver or kidney cancer. Here the CDR3 DNA reads TGTGCCAGCAGCCTCGACGGGGATTTCAATCAGCCCCAGCATTTT. Translated, it gives CASSLDGDFNQPQHF.